This section outlines one T cell receptor (beta chain) sequence together with its context. These data are taken from a study of OX40 agonist ivuxolimab in advanced cancers. Only in-frame clones appear in the TCRdb table, and some are missing; sequencing was by immunoSEQ multiplex PCR. The sample lists some 140,000 clones, over 75% seen once, with approximately 1% in the top ten. V lost 0 bases, J lost 9 bases, and 13 bases lay in between. Germline-derived CDR1 and CDR2 are SGHDT and YYEEEE. CDR3 size: 14 residues. The starting material was CD4+ or CD8+ T cells sorted from blood, obtained in a trial of the OX40 agonist ivuxolimab. This TCR derives from an adult with an advanced solid tumor such as melanoma, head and neck, liver or kidney cancer. The chain uses TRBV5-6 and TRBJ2-4; maybe TRBD1 (5 bases). The chain's CDR3 is CASSLAKTVVIQYF. The DNA for the CDR3 is TGTGCCAGCAGCTTGGCCAAGACAGTAGTCATTCAGTACTTC.